Below, 14 T cell receptor beta chains from the same sample are listed, as sequenced in a study of blood T cell repertoires in COVID-19. Libraries were prepared by immunoSEQ multiplex PCR; TCRdb keeps only in-frame clonotypes and omits some of them. Found here are 200,000 to 300,000 clones, over 80% of them singletons; the top ten hold about 1.6%. Sequencing was done on a sample of peripheral blood. These receptors were taken from a woman aged 35 to 49 who had recovered from COVID-19.

The chain couples TRBV20-1 to TRBJ2-7; TRBD2 agrees at 7 bases. Germline lookup yields CDR1 DFQATT and CDR2 SNEGSKA (reference sequence). J lost 6 bases, V lost 8 bases, and 7 bases had no gene match. The CDR3 is made up of 11 amino acids. CDR3: CSPTTGGEQYF. The DNA of the CDR3 is TGCAGTCCCACTACGGGGGGCGAGCAGTACTTC.

This clone occurred once. This chain connects TRBV3-1 (or the pseudogene TRBV3-2) to TRBJ2-3; D gene uncertain. The CDR3 sequence is 13 residues long. Deletions cut 2 bases from V and 4 bases from J, with 7 bases between. Germline V gives CDR1 LGHDT, CDR2 YNNKEL (reference sequence). CDR3 region: CASSQSLADTQYF. Here the CDR3 DNA reads TGTGCCAGCAGCCAAAGCTTGGCAGATACGCAGTATTTT.

The J gene is TRBJ1-1, the V gene TRBV15; 12 nucleotides agree with TRBD1. CDR1 is LNHNV, CDR2 YYDKDF, per germline (reference sequence). The CDR3 runs 17 residues. The ends lost 0 bases at V and 8 bases at J; junction bases unmatched: 10. CDR3 region: CATSRDLWGQGASEAFF. The CDR3 nucleotides are TGTGCCACCAGCAGAGATCTTTGGGGACAGGGGGCTTCGGAAGCTTTCTTT.

This rearrangement joins TRBV3-1 (or the pseudogene TRBV3-2) to TRBJ1-2; the D gene is possibly TRBD1 (5 bases). CDR1 LGHDT and CDR2 YNNKEL come from the germline V gene (reference sequence). Trimming removed 4 bases at V and 3 bases at J, with 21 bases between. The CDR3 has 17 amino acids. The CDR3 loop is CASSPPEGPRGYYGYTF. The CDR3 nucleotides read TGTGCCAGCAGCCCTCCTGAGGGCCCCCGGGGGTACTATGGCTACACCTTC.

The V call is TRBV4-3, the J call TRBJ1-6; D remains ambiguous. CDR3 length: 16 residues. From germline, CDR1 is LGHNA and CDR2 YSLEER. With 1 base removed from V and 10 bases from J, the gap between germline ends came to 17 bases. DNA for the CDR3: TGCGCCAGCAGCCAAGCCCCTTGGGGTGCGGGGTCACCCCTCCACTTT. Protein sequence: CASSQAPWGAGSPLHF.

This clone occurred a few times. V usage is TRBV15 and J usage is TRBJ1-6, with TRBD1 identical over 9 bases. In germline, CDR1 is LNHNV, CDR2 YYDKDF (reference sequence). This CDR3 is 14 amino acids long. The V gene end was trimmed by 3 bases and the J gene end by 10 bases; junction bases not matched to a gene: 4. CDR3 amino acids: CATSRDRGSSPLHF. The CDR3 DNA reads TGTGCCACCAGCAGGGACAGGGGATCCTCACCCCTCCACTTT.

CDR3 region: CASRAGTGGAEQYF. In DNA form, the CDR3 reads TGTGCCAGTAGGGCCGGGACAGGGGGCGCCGAGCAGTACTTC. The chain uses TRBV19 and TRBJ2-7; TRBD1 agrees at 12 bases. Germline V lookup: CDR1 LNHDA, CDR2 SQIVND (reference sequence). The CDR3 runs to 14 residues. The ends lost 6 bases at V and 6 bases at J; junction bases unmatched: 6.

Regarding this clone: The same CDR3 can be traced to other DNA sequences in this sample. The chain carries TRBV6-5 and TRBJ1-1, with 8 bases identical to TRBD1. V shed 9 bases and J 0 bases; nucleotides not matched to a gene: 3. The CDR3 runs to 13 residues. Germline CDR1 MNHEY, CDR2 SVGAGI. The CDR3 coding sequence is TGTGCCAGTCGGACAGGGATGAACACTGAAGCTTTCTTT. It codes for CASRTGMNTEAFF.

The chain recombines TRBV11-2 with TRBJ1-6, with D tentatively TRBD1 (5 bases). Per germline, CDR1 SGHAT and CDR2 FQNNGV. The CDR3 sequence is 19 residues long. Trimming left V 0 bases short and J 0 bases short, with 15 bases between. CDR3 sequence: CASSLDYRQGVSYNSPLHF. The CDR3 region has the DNA TGTGCCAGCAGCTTAGATTACAGGCAGGGTGTCTCCTATAATTCACCCCTCCACTTT.

J is TRBJ2-2 and V is TRBV9; TRBD1 matches 12 bases. The CDR3 sequence is 15 residues long. The germline V gene has CDR1 SGDLS and CDR2 YYNGEE. The trim removed 7 bases at V and 5 bases at J, leaving 6 bases unmatched. CDR3 region: CASSGTGGFTGELFF. CDR3 coding DNA: TGTGCCAGCTCAGGGACAGGGGGCTTTACCGGGGAGCTGTTTTTT. The variable domain in full, with the rest retrieved from reference TRBV9 and TRBJ2-2, is DSGVTQTPKHLITATGQRVTLRCSPRSGDLSVYWYQQSLDQGLQFLIQYYNGEERAKGNILERFSAQQFPDLHSELNLSSLELGDSALYFCASSGTGGFTGELFFGEGSRLTVL.

This chain connects TRBV5-1 to TRBJ2-7, with TRBD2 matching 9 bases. Germline values: CDR1 SGHRS, CDR2 YFSETQ. The CDR3 totals 14 residues. V shed 7 bases and J 7 bases; nucleotides not matched to a gene: 12. CDR3 bases: TGCGCCAGCGCCCGGAGCGGGGGGATTGGAGAGCAGTACTTC. As protein: CASARSGGIGEQYF.

This rearrangement joins TRBV15 to TRBJ1-2, with no clear D. Germline loops: CDR1 LNHNV, CDR2 YYDKDF (reference sequence). CDR3 length: 15 amino acids. The V and J ends lost 0 bases and 6 bases respectively, with 14 bases between them. The CDR3 is CATSRDWSHIDGYTF. In DNA, the CDR3 is TGTGCCACCAGCAGAGATTGGTCACATATTGATGGCTACACCTTC.

The chain recombines TRBV5-1 with TRBJ2-5; 12 bases are a match to TRBD1. This CDR3 is 15 amino acids long. Trimming at V came to 4 bases and at J to 4 bases, leaving 5 bases not matched to a gene. Germline V CDR1 and CDR2: SGHRS, YFSETQ. CDR3 region: CASSRDRGRGETQYF. The CDR3 DNA follows: TGCGCCAGCAGCAGGGACAGGGGGCGTGGAGAGACCCAGTACTTC.

The rearrangement uses TRBV19 and TRBJ2-1, with 11 bases lining up with TRBD2. The CDR3 is 14 amino acids. Losses at the gene ends were 2 bases for V and 14 bases for J; bases not matched to a gene: 8. The germline V gene has CDR1 LNHDA and CDR2 SQIVND (reference sequence). CDR3 in DNA: TGTGCCAGTAGTATACGGAGTAGCGGGGGGGCAGAGTTCTTC. Its protein is CASSIRSSGGAEFF.